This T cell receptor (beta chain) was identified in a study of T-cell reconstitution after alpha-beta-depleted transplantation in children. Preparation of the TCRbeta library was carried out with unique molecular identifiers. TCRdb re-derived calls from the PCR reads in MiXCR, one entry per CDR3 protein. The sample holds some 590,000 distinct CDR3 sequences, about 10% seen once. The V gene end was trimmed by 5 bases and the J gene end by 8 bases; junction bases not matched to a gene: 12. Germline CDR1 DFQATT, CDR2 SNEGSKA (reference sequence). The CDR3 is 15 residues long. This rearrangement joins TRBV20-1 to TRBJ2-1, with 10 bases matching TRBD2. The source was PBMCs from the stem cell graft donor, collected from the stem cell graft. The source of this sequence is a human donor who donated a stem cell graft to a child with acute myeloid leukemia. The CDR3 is CSALDISGRLDEQFF. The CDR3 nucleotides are TGCAGTGCTCTTGATATTAGCGGGAGGTTGGATGAGCAGTTCTTC.